The 25 T cell receptor beta chains presented below share a single source sample, sequenced in a study of beta chain features in type 1 diabetes. Their antigen targets remain unknown. Findings and caveats of the study: Significant though moderate, a shortening of TCRB CDR3s appeared in all four CD4+ subsets of Type 1 diabetes patients.

TCRB transcripts that were expressed got sequenced, as all of the isolated RNA had been reverse transcribed. Sequencing used immunoSEQ multiplex PCR; TCRdb keeps in-frame clones, though not all of them. The sample contains some 120,000 clones, 17% of which appear only once. Sequenced: central memory CD4+ T cells from blood. These receptors were obtained from a man aged 18 to 29 with type 1 diabetes.

Notes on this clone: This same CDR3 is encoded by further DNA sequences in the sample. The chain joins TRBV30 to TRBJ2-7; D not resolved. Germline CDR1 and CDR2: GTSNPN and SVGIG (reference sequence). The CDR3 totals 12 residues. V lost 2 bases, J lost 4 bases, and 9 bases lay in between. The CDR3 spells CAWSPGLYEQYF. Written as DNA, the CDR3 is TGTGCCTGGAGTCCTGGCCTATACGAGCAGTACTTC.

The chain has TRBV30 and TRBJ2-1, with D maybe TRBD2 (6 bases). The CDR3 length is 15 residues. Germline V lookup: CDR1 GTSNPN, CDR2 SVGIG (reference sequence). V was trimmed by 6 bases and J by 1 base, leaving 16 bases between them. CDR3 region: CACSVGAGSYNEQFF. CDR3 nucleotides: TGTGCCTGTAGCGTCGGGGCGGGATCCTACAATGAGCAGTTCTTC.

This clone was counted only a few times. J is TRBJ2-7 and V is TRBV20-1; D is ambiguous. CDR1 is DFQATT, CDR2 SNEGSKA, per germline (reference sequence). This CDR3 region has 11 residues. V was cut by 5 bases and J by 6 bases, with 11 bases left in between. The CDR3 reads CSAHIGFEQYF. CDR3 coding DNA: TGCAGTGCTCACATTGGGTTCGAGCAGTACTTC.

The rearrangement links TRBV18 to TRBJ2-7; a weak D match, TRBD2 (5 bases). The length of the CDR3 is 13 residues. Germline V lookup: CDR1 KGHSH, CDR2 LQKENI. V was shortened by 3 bases and J by 7 bases, with 13 bases between the two germline ends. Here the CDR3 DNA reads TGTGCCAGCTCACCGGACGGGGAAAGGGAGCAGTACTTC. It specifies CASSPDGEREQYF.

This clone was seen a few times. This rearrangement joins TRBV19 to TRBJ2-3; TRBD2 agrees at 8 bases. V dropped 5 bases and J dropped 2; count of bases not matched to a gene: 6. The length of the CDR3 is 15 residues. Looked up from germline, CDR1 is LNHDA and CDR2 is SQIVND (reference sequence). The CDR3: CASSPRGDITDTQYF. CDR3 DNA sequence: TGTGCCAGTAGTCCGCGGGGGGATATCACAGATACGCAGTATTTT. Full variable domain (outside the CDR3, taken from reference TRBV19 and TRBJ2-3): DGGITQSPKYLFRKEGQNVTLSCEQNLNHDAMYWYRQDPGQGLRLIYYSQIVNDFQKGDIAEGYSVSREKKESFPLTVTSAQKNPTAFYLCASSPRGDITDTQYFGPGTRLTVL.

This clone has just a few counts. V is TRBV7-9 and J is TRBJ2-7; 9 bases line up with TRBD2. The V and J ends lost 6 bases and 1 base, in that order; junction bases with no gene match: 4. This CDR3 is built from 14 residues. CDR1 is SEHNR, CDR2 FQNEAQ, per germline (reference sequence). CDR3 protein: CASRPSGTSYEQYF. The CDR3, as DNA: TGTGCCAGCAGACCTAGCGGGACATCCTACGAGCAGTACTTC.

The chain uses TRBV2 and TRBJ1-2; 8 nucleotides agree with TRBD1. With V trimmed by 0 bases and J by 8 bases, 5 bases remained unmatched. The CDR3 is 14 amino acids. Germline CDR1 is SNHLY and CDR2 is FYNNEI. For the CDR3, the DNA is TGTGCCAGCAGTGAAGCGGGACAGGCCCAAGGCTACACCTTC. Translation: CASSEAGQAQGYTF.

J is TRBJ2-7 and V is TRBV9, with 11 positions matching TRBD2. V dropped 4 bases and J dropped 1; count of bases not matched to a gene: 7. Germline values: CDR1 SGDLS, CDR2 YYNGEE. The CDR3 totals 16 residues. The CDR3 region has the DNA TGTGCCAGCAGCCCCGGTGGGACTAGCGGATCCTACGAGCAGTACTTC. As protein: CASSPGGTSGSYEQYF.

This chain joins TRBV6-6 and TRBJ2-3; D is perhaps TRBD1 (6 bases). The germline V gene has CDR1 MNHNY and CDR2 SVGAGI (reference sequence). The CDR3 is made up of 15 amino acids. V dropped 5 bases and J dropped 0 bases, with 12 bases sitting between them. Here the CDR3 DNA reads TGTGCCAGCAGTACCGGACAGTCTAGCACAGATACGCAGTATTTT. It is translated as CASSTGQSSTDTQYF.

This chain links TRBV7-3 with TRBJ2-2; 7 nucleotides line up with TRBD2. The V segment lost 4 bases and the J segment 6 bases; nucleotides outside the gene matches: 2. Germline-derived CDR1 and CDR2 are SGHTA and FQGTGA. This CDR3 comprises 13 residues. CDR3: CASSSTSAGELFF. CDR3 sequence (DNA): TGTGCCAGCAGCTCTACTAGCGCCGGGGAGCTGTTTTTT.

This clone has more than one count but fewer than ten. The chain recombines TRBV6-1 with TRBJ2-3; TRBD2 matches at 7 bases. The CDR3 spans 15 residues. V gave up 4 bases and J gave up 1 base; unmatched junction bases: 5. Germline loops: CDR1 MNHNS, CDR2 SASEGT. CDR3 nucleotide sequence: TGTGCCAGCAGTGGGAGCGGGGCCCGCACAGATACGCAGTATTTT. Translating it yields CASSGSGARTDTQYF.

This clone was counted at least ten times. This chain links TRBV5-1 with TRBJ2-3, with 9 bases that match TRBD2. This CDR3 contains 16 residues. CDR1 is SGHRS and CDR2 is YFSETQ in the germline V gene. J lost 6 bases, V lost 2 bases, and 10 bases had no gene match. Here the CDR3 DNA reads TGCGCCAGCAGCTTCCGGGGTAGCGGGAGTTCTGATACGCAGTATTTT. Protein: CASSFRGSGSSDTQYF.

This clone was seen more than once but under ten times. The gene calls are TRBV28 and TRBJ2-5; no definite D call. This CDR3 is built from 13 residues. With 3 bases removed from V and 0 bases from J, the gap between germline ends came to 5 bases. Germline CDR1 MDHEN, CDR2 SYDVKM. CDR3 DNA: TGTGCCAGCAGTTTTGCGTACCAAGAGACCCAGTACTTC. Translating gives CASSFAYQETQYF.

This clone was recorded at least ten times. Other nucleotide sequences from this sample produce the same CDR3. The chain couples TRBV28 to TRBJ1-2, with 10 bases fitting TRBD1. The junction had 4 bases not matched to a gene; V was cut back by 2 bases and J by 7 bases. The CDR3 loop spans 14 amino acids. Germline CDR1 and CDR2: MDHEN and SYDVKM. CDR3 sequence: CASSLPRDRGGYTF. In nucleotides, the CDR3 is TGTGCCAGCAGTTTACCCCGGGACAGGGGTGGCTACACCTTC.

This clone was seen a few times. Germline and junction disagree at one end, which may indicate a read error. The V and J genes are TRBV18 and TRBJ2-5, with 7 bases lining up with TRBD2. In germline, CDR1 is KGHSH, CDR2 LQKENI. CDR3 size: 16 residues. CDR3 region: CASSPLSASGSETQYF. CDR3 DNA sequence: TGTGCCAGCTCGCCACTATCGGCTAGCGGATCTGAGACCCAGTACTTC.

The chain joins TRBV5-4 to TRBJ2-1; D assignment may be TRBD1 or TRBD2 (5 bases each). The CDR3 extends over 15 amino acids. Germline V lookup: CDR1 SGHNT, CDR2 YYREEE (reference sequence). The V end lost 0 bases, the J end lost 5 bases, and 12 bases lay between the germline ends. The CDR3 region has the DNA TGTGCCAGCAGCTTGGAGACGGGGCCTCACAATGAGCAGTTCTTC. This translates into CASSLETGPHNEQFF.

The CDR3, as DNA: TGCGCCAGCGTTCTTTACAATGAGCAGTTCTTC. It translates to CASVLYNEQFF. The rearrangement links TRBV5-1 to TRBJ2-1; no reliable D call. From germline, CDR1 is SGHRS and CDR2 YFSETQ. This CDR3 spans 11 amino acids. With 7 bases removed from V and 4 bases from J, the gap between germline ends came to 6 bases.

The chain has TRBV19 and TRBJ1-2, with D possibly TRBD1 on 6 matching bases. The CDR3 totals 13 residues. V was shortened by 3 bases and J by 5 bases, with 10 bases between the two germline ends. In germline, CDR1 is LNHDA, CDR2 SQIVND (reference sequence). CDR3 sequence: CASSIDRMYGYTF. The CDR3 region has the DNA TGTGCCAGTAGTATCGACAGGATGTATGGCTACACCTTC.

The chain employs TRBV5-1 and TRBJ2-3, with 7 nucleotides matching TRBD2. V was clipped by 4 bases and J by 2 bases; unmatched bases: 7. Per germline, CDR1 SGHRS and CDR2 YFSETQ. The CDR3 has 15 amino acids. The CDR3 coding sequence is TGCGCCAGCAGCCTGTCTAGCGGCCACACAGATACGCAGTATTTT. Amino acids: CASSLSSGHTDTQYF.

At least ten counts were recorded for this clone. V usage is TRBV30 and J usage is TRBJ2-3; D not certain. CDR1 is GTSNPN, CDR2 SVGIG, per germline (reference sequence). The CDR3 sequence is 15 residues long. V lost 1 base and J lost 2, with 13 bases in between. This CDR3 reads CAWSGVHLVTDTQYF. CDR3 in DNA: TGTGCCTGGAGTGGGGTCCACCTTGTCACAGATACGCAGTATTTT.

The rearrangement uses TRBV29-1 and TRBJ2-7, with D possibly matching TRBD1 (6 bases). The CDR3 sequence is 12 residues long. Between the trimmed V and J ends, which lost 4 bases and 1 base, there was a span of 8 bases. CDR1 is SQVTM, CDR2 ANQGSEA, per germline. The CDR3 here is CSVGQESYEQYF. CDR3 coding DNA: TGCAGCGTTGGACAGGAGTCCTACGAGCAGTACTTC.

The chain links TRBV2 to TRBJ2-2; D is uncertain. Germline CDR1 and CDR2: SNHLY and FYNNEI. This CDR3 has 15 residues. The germline V and J ends were trimmed by 5 bases and 0 bases, with 10 bases remaining between them. The CDR3 is CASSMDGTNTGELFF. The CDR3 DNA reads as TGTGCCAGCAGTATGGACGGAACGAACACCGGGGAGCTGTTTTTT.

V gene TRBV7-9 combines with J gene TRBJ2-3, with 7 bases lining up with TRBD1. The V and J ends lost 8 bases and 5 bases, in that order; junction bases with no gene match: 4. Germline V gene sequence: CDR1 SEHNR, CDR2 FQNEAQ (reference sequence). This CDR3 contains 12 residues. The CDR3 is CASAQGRDTQYF. DNA for the CDR3: TGTGCCAGCGCACAGGGGAGAGATACGCAGTATTTT.

CDR3 loop: CASSDRVSNEQFF. The DNA of the CDR3 is TGTGCCAGCAGTGACCGAGTTAGCAATGAGCAGTTCTTC. The rearrangement uses TRBV13 and TRBJ2-1; D is undetermined. Germline V gene sequence: CDR1 PRHDT, CDR2 FYEKMQ (reference sequence). The CDR3 runs to 13 residues. Trimming took off 6 bases at V and 6 bases at J, with 12 bases between the two ends. The full variable domain, completed using reference TRBV13 and TRBJ2-1, is AAGVIQSPRHLIKEKRETATLKCYPIPRHDTVYWYQQGPGQDPQFLISFYEKMQSDKGSIPDRFSAQQFSDYHSELNMSSLELGDSALYFCASSDRVSNEQFFGPGTRLTVL.

The chain links TRBV23-1 to TRBJ1-5; D uncertain. TRBV23-1 is labeled an ORF, and its function is uncertain. The CDR3 contains 14 residues. V was trimmed by 7 bases and J by 0 bases, leaving 10 bases between them. The CDR3 bases are TGCGCCAGCATGCGGGCGGATAGCAATCAGCCCCAGCATTTT. As protein: CASMRADSNQPQHF.